The 27 T cell receptor beta chains below were found in one sample sequenced in a study of T cells in Graves' hyperthyroidism and ophthalmopathy. TCR beta CDR3 region amplification was performed from RNA transcripts. Using the HTBI primer set, a first-round RT-PCR was run on the TCR CDR3. TCRdb re-analysed the multiplex PCR reads in MiXCR, keeping a single row per CDR3 protein. In the table there are approximately 400,000 distinct CDR3 sequences, about 15% of which are singletons. Material for sequencing was blood. These receptors were obtained from a woman aged 18-35 years with Graves' hyperthyroidism.

This clonotype was detected a few times. The chain recombines TRBV5-1 with TRBJ2-7; D remains unclear. V lost 8 bases and J lost 3, with 9 bases in between. This CDR3 comprises 11 residues. Germline V CDR1 and CDR2: SGHRS, YFSETQ. The CDR3 DNA reads as TGCGCCAGTAGTATTAACTACGAGCAGTACTTC. It yields the protein CASSINYEQYF.

The sample holds many counts of this clonotype. The gene calls are TRBV20-1 and TRBJ1-5, with D perhaps matching TRBD1 (6 bases). This CDR3 contains 15 residues. V was shortened by 0 bases and J by 1 base, with 10 bases between the two germline ends. The V gene's germline CDR1 is DFQATT and CDR2 SNEGSKA (reference sequence). The CDR3 here is CSARDQTGSNQPQHF. The CDR3 region has the DNA TGCAGTGCTAGAGATCAGACAGGAAGCAATCAGCCCCAGCATTTT.

A remark on this clonotype: This may be a read error: a much more frequent sequence differs by one nucleotide. The chain carries TRBV9 and TRBJ2-1; D is unclear. The CDR3 length is 12 residues. Per the germline V gene, CDR1 is SGDLS and CDR2 is YYNGEE. The V gene lost 2 bases and the J gene lost 9 bases, with 9 bases spanning the gap. The CDR3 protein is CASSVWVGEQFF. The CDR3 bases are TGTGCCAGCAGCGTCTGGGTGGGTGAGCAGTTCTTC.

This clonotype occurred many times. This chain links TRBV28 with TRBJ1-1; the match to TRBD1 covers 9 bases. The J segment lost 6 bases and the V segment lost 5 bases, leaving 13 bases of the junction unmatched. From germline, CDR1 is MDHEN and CDR2 SYDVKM. This CDR3 spans 16 amino acids. The DNA for the CDR3 is TGTGCCAGCAGTCAGACCGGGACAGGGCCCTCCGCTGAAGCTTTCTTT. Its protein is CASSQTGTGPSAEAFF.

The chain recombines TRBV20-1 with TRBJ2-5; 7 bases map to TRBD2. The CDR3 spans 13 residues. The trim removed 4 bases at V and 5 bases at J, leaving 7 bases unmatched. The V gene's germline CDR1 is DFQATT and CDR2 SNEGSKA (reference sequence). The CDR3 protein is CSANRLAGETQYF. The CDR3 region has the DNA TGCAGTGCTAACCGACTAGCCGGTGAGACCCAGTACTTC.

This clonotype showed up just a few times. The chain carries TRBV27 and TRBJ2-7, with a tentative D call TRBD2 (6 bases). Trimming took off 6 bases at V and 3 bases at J, with 18 bases between the two ends. This CDR3 region has 15 residues. Germline CDR1 is MNHEY and CDR2 is SMNVEV (reference sequence). The CDR3 DNA reads as TGTGCCAGCAGCCTCCGGGGGATGACGAACTACGAGCAGTACTTC. It encodes CASSLRGMTNYEQYF.

This clonotype appeared many times. The chain combines TRBV6-1 with TRBJ1-5; 7 bases agree with TRBD1. The CDR3 covers 15 residues. The V gene end was trimmed by 5 bases and the J gene end by 2 bases; junction bases not matched to a gene: 6. Per germline, CDR1 MNHNS and CDR2 SASEGT. CDR3 sequence reads: CASSPQQGRNQPQHF. The CDR3, as DNA: TGTGCCAGCAGTCCTCAACAGGGGCGCAATCAGCCCCAGCATTTT.

This clonotype was counted between two and nine times. This chain connects TRBV28 to TRBJ1-4, with D uncertain. CDR1 is MDHEN and CDR2 is SYDVKM in the germline V gene. The CDR3 length is 14 residues. Trimming shortened V by 6 bases and J by 0 bases, and 8 bases separated the two germline ends. CDR3 residues: CASSPASTNEKLFF. The CDR3 bases are TGTGCCAGCAGCCCAGCTTCAACTAATGAAAAACTGTTTTTT.

This clonotype was observed many times. The chain links TRBV15 to TRBJ1-1; a possible D gene is TRBD1 (5 bases). The CDR3 runs 15 residues. The germline V and J ends were trimmed by 0 bases and 5 bases, with 13 bases remaining between them. The germline gives CDR1 LNHNV, CDR2 YYDKDF (reference sequence). CDR3 in amino acids: CATSRDEGVGTEAFF. In DNA, the CDR3 is TGTGCCACCAGCAGAGATGAAGGGGTGGGGACTGAAGCTTTCTTT.

Worth noting for this clonotype: The junction departs from germline at one end; a sequencing error may be responsible. The V and J genes are TRBV19 and TRBJ2-3, with 14 bases fitting TRBD2. CDR3 length: 17 amino acids. The germline CDR1 and CDR2 sequences are LNHDA and SQIVND (reference sequence). The CDR3 loop reads CAGSTWTSGRRTDTQYF. The CDR3 DNA is TGTGCCGGTAGTACCTGGACTAGCGGGAGGCGCACAGATACGCAGTATTTT.

Only a few counts were recorded for this clonotype. The CDR3 coding sequence is TGTGCCAGCAGCTTGGCCGAGACAGGGGCCACTGAAGCTTTCTTT. Its translation: CASSLAETGATEAFF. V is TRBV5-8 and J is TRBJ1-1; 8 positions agree with TRBD1. From germline, CDR1 is SGHTS and CDR2 YDEGEE. The CDR3 has 15 residues. Unmatched junction bases numbered 5, after V lost 0 bases and J lost 4 bases.

This clonotype was detected a few times. The chain links TRBV27 to TRBJ1-2; perhaps TRBD1 as D (5 bases). The germline CDR1 and CDR2 sequences are MNHEY and SMNVEV (reference sequence). V dropped 8 bases and J dropped 0 bases, with 13 bases sitting between them. CDR3 length equals 14 residues. The CDR3 region has the DNA TGTGCCAGCGGAACAGGCGTAACTAACTATGGCTACACCTTC. Amino acid sequence: CASGTGVTNYGYTF.

The table lists this clonotype with a few counts. V usage is TRBV10-3 and J usage is TRBJ2-7, with 7 bases identical to TRBD1. Trimming removed 6 bases from V and 0 bases from J; junction bases left unmatched: 5. The CDR3 consists of 14 residues. The germline CDR1 and CDR2 sequences are ENHRY and SYGVKD. The CDR3 sequence is CAISPGQRSYEQYF. CDR3 DNA: TGTGCCATCAGCCCGGGACAGCGCTCCTACGAGCAGTACTTC.

This clonotype was seen many times. The V and J genes are TRBV12-3 or TRBV12-4 and TRBJ1-5, with D perhaps TRBD1 (6 bases). The CDR3 has 14 residues. The V and J ends lost 2 bases and 6 bases respectively, with 11 bases between them. In nucleotides, the CDR3 is TGTGCCAGCAGTTTAAGGACAGAAGCTCAGCCCCAGCATTTT. Protein product: CASSLRTEAQPQHF.

The rearrangement links TRBV7-9 to TRBJ2-1; a possible D gene is TRBD2 (6 bases). The germline V gene has CDR1 SEHNR and CDR2 FQNEAQ (reference sequence). Trimming removed 11 bases from V and 6 bases from J, with 17 bases in between. The CDR3 extends over 13 amino acids. CDR3 nucleotides: TGTGCCCTCAGGGAGGCTAGACCCAATGAGCAGTTCTTC. It encodes CALREARPNEQFF.

This sequence joins TRBV5-1 and TRBJ1-1, with D tentatively TRBD1 (5 bases). V was shortened by 0 bases and J by 7 bases, with 16 bases between the two germline ends. The CDR3 sequence is 15 residues long. The germline V gene encodes CDR1 SGHRS and CDR2 YFSETQ. DNA for the CDR3: TGCGCCAGCAGCTTGGACGGCAGGGCGGCCGGTGAAGCTTTCTTT. Translation: CASSLDGRAAGEAFF.

This clonotype was recorded at least ten times. The genes are TRBV29-1 and TRBJ1-2; no definite D call. Germline CDR1 reads SQVTM; CDR2 reads ANQGSEA. The CDR3 is made up of 13 amino acids. V lost 2 bases and J lost 7, with 14 bases in between. CDR3 bases: TGCAGCGTTGAAATGGACGGGGAGGGTGGCTACACCTTC. Translated, it gives CSVEMDGEGGYTF.

The chain employs TRBV7-8 and TRBJ1-2; D might be TRBD1 (5 bases). The germline V gene has CDR1 SGHVS and CDR2 FQNEAQ. The V and J ends lost 5 bases and 3 bases respectively, with 13 bases between them. The CDR3 contains 14 residues. CDR3 region: CASSRDDGDYGYTF. The CDR3 bases are TGTGCCAGCAGCCGGGACGACGGTGACTATGGCTACACCTTC. The entire variable domain, with the rest obtained from reference TRBV7-8 and TRBJ1-2, is as follows: GAGVSQSPRYKVAKRGQDVALRCDPISGHVSLFWYQQALGQGPEFLTYFQNEAQLDKSGLPSDRFFAERPEGSVSTLKIQRTQQEDSAVYLCASSRDDGDYGYTFGSGTRLTVV.

This chain joins TRBV5-1 and TRBJ2-7; D unclear. The CDR3 covers 13 residues. With 5 bases removed from V and 3 bases from J, the gap between germline ends came to 12 bases. CDR1 is SGHRS, CDR2 YFSETQ, per germline. CDR3 sequence (DNA): TGCGCCAGCAGAGAAAGCTCCTACTACGAGCAGTACTTC. Translating it yields CASRESSYYEQYF.

This clonotype was detected many times. The V and J genes are TRBV12-3 or TRBV12-4 and TRBJ2-3; TRBD2 might be the D (7 bases). The CDR3 runs 14 residues. The ends were cut back, 5 bases at V and 5 bases at J, with 14 bases in the middle. The CDR3 region has the DNA TGTGCCAGCAGTAGGGGGGGGTCGGAAGATACGCAGTATTTT. This sequence encodes CASSRGGSEDTQYF.

The chain employs TRBV5-6 and TRBJ2-7; D gene uncertain. This CDR3 has 14 residues. Germline V CDR1 and CDR2: SGHDT, YYEEEE. Trimming removed 2 bases at V and 4 bases at J, with 13 bases between. In nucleotides, the CDR3 is TGTGCCAGCAGCTTCCGGCTAAACCATTACGAGCAGTACTTC. This gives the protein CASSFRLNHYEQYF. Looking up the rest from reference TRBV5-6 and TRBJ2-7 gives the full variable domain: DAGVTQSPTHLIKTRGQQVTLRCSPKSGHDTVSWYQQALGQGPQFIFQYYEEEERQRGNFPDRFSGHQFPNYSSELNVNALLLGDSALYLCASSFRLNHYEQYFGPGTRLTVT.

The chain uses TRBV6-1 and TRBJ1-1; possible D gene TRBD1, 5 bases. Germline values: CDR1 MNHNS, CDR2 SASEGT. The CDR3 extends over 13 amino acids. The V end was cut by 3 bases, the J end by 5 bases, with 10 bases between. This chain's CDR3 is CASSDKSGTEAFF. CDR3 DNA: TGTGCCAGCAGTGACAAGTCAGGGACTGAAGCTTTCTTT.

The chain links TRBV13 to TRBJ2-1; TRBD1 matches 7 bases. J was trimmed by 7 bases and V by 4 bases; bases with no gene match: 16. The CDR3 covers 17 residues. The germline V gene encodes CDR1 PRHDT and CDR2 FYEKMQ (reference sequence). CDR3 loop: CASSWLQGILLGNEQFF. The CDR3 DNA is TGTGCCAGCAGCTGGTTACAGGGGATCCTATTGGGGAATGAGCAGTTCTTC.

The chain couples TRBV7-9 to TRBJ2-1, with D hard to call. This CDR3 is built from 11 residues. Germline V CDR1 and CDR2: SEHNR, FQNEAQ (reference sequence). Trimming pared 1 base from V and 9 bases from J, leaving 4 bases between. The CDR3 loop reads CASSLDAEQFF. The CDR3 DNA is TGTGCCAGCAGCTTAGACGCTGAGCAGTTCTTC.

This clonotype was detected many times. The V gene is TRBV7-9, the J gene TRBJ1-2; unclear D gene. This CDR3 comprises 15 residues. The ends were cut back, 3 bases at V and 3 bases at J, with 14 bases in the middle. Looked up from germline, CDR1 is SEHNR and CDR2 is FQNEAQ (reference sequence). The CDR3 here is CASSFEGPKDYGYTF. The DNA of the CDR3 is TGTGCCAGCAGCTTTGAAGGACCAAAGGACTATGGCTACACCTTC.

This clonotype has ten or more counts. The rearrangement uses TRBV10-1 and TRBJ2-2; no firm D call. CDR1 and CDR2 (germline): WNHNN, SYGVQD (reference sequence). Trimming removed 3 bases from V and 8 bases from J, with 13 bases in between. This CDR3 has 14 amino acids. The CDR3 spells CASSETINGGELFF. For the CDR3, the DNA is TGCGCCAGCAGTGAAACGATTAATGGTGGGGAGCTGTTTTTT.

The chain employs TRBV12-3 or TRBV12-4 and TRBJ1-3; D remains ambiguous. The CDR3 contains 17 residues. Trimming left V 11 bases short and J 0 bases short, with 23 bases between. The CDR3 loop is CAVSGGAASLSGNTIYF. CDR3 DNA sequence: TGTGCCGTCTCTGGTGGCGCGGCTAGCCTCTCTGGAAACACCATATATTTT.